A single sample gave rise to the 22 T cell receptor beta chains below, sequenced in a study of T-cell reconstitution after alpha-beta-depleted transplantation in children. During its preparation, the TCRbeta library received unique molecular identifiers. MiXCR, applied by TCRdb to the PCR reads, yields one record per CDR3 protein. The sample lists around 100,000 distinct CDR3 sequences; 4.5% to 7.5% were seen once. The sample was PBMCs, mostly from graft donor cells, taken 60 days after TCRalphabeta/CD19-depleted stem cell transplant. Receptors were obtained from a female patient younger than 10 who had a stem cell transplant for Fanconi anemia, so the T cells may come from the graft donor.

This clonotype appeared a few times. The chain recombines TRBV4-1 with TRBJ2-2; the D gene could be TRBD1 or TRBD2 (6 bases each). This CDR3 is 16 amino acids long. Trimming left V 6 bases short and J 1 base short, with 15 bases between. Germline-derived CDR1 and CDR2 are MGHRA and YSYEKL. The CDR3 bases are TGCGCCAGCAGTTTTGGGGGCGGGAAGAACACCGGGGAGCTGTTTTTT. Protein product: CASSFGGGKNTGELFF.

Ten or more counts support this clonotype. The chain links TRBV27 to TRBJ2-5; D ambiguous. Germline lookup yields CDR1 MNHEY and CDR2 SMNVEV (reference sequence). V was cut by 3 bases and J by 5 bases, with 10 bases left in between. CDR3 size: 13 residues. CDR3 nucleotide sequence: TGTGCCAGCAGTTTGGCAAGGCTGGAGACCCAGTACTTC. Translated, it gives CASSLARLETQYF.

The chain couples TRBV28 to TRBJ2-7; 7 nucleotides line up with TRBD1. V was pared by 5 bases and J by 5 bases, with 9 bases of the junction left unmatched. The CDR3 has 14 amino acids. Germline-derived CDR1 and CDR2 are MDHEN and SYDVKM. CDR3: CASSIIQGTHEQYF. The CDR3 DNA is TGTGCCAGCAGTATTATACAGGGGACCCACGAGCAGTACTTC.

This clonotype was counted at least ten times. The CDR3 sequence: CASSLMGGGYEQYF. In DNA, the CDR3 is TGTGCCAGCAGTTTGATGGGGGGGGGCTACGAGCAGTACTTC. V is TRBV12-3 or TRBV12-4 and J is TRBJ2-7; 7 bases map to TRBD2. The CDR3 length is 14 residues. V lost 3 bases to trimming and J lost 3 bases; unmatched junction nucleotides: 5.

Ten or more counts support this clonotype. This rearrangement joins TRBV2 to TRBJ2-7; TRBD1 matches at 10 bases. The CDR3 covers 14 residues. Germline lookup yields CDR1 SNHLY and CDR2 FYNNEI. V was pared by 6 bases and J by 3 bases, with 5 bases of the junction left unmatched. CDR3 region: CASSPDRGDYEQYF. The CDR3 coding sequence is TGTGCCAGCAGCCCGGACAGGGGGGACTACGAGCAGTACTTC. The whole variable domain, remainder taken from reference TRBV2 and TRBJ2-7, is EPEVTQTPSHQVTQMGQEVILRCVPISNHLYFYWYRQILGQKVEFLVSFYNNEISEKSEIFDDQFSVERPDGSNFTLKIRSTKLEDSAMYFCASSPDRGDYEQYFGPGTRLTVT.

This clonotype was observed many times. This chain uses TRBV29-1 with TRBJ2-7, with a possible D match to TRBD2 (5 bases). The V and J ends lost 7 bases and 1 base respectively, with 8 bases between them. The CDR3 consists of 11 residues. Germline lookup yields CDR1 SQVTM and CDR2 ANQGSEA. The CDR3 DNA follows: TGCAGCGCCGGACTGTCCTACGAGCAGTACTTC. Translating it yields CSAGLSYEQYF.

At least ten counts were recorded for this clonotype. CDR3 in amino acids: CASSQLAGGTDTQYF. In DNA, the CDR3 is TGCGCCAGCAGCCAACTAGCGGGAGGCACAGATACGCAGTATTTT. This chain connects TRBV4-1 to TRBJ2-3; 10 bases agree with TRBD2. The CDR3 sequence is 15 residues long. CDR1 is MGHRA and CDR2 is YSYEKL in the germline V gene. V was clipped by 2 bases and J by 1 base; unmatched bases: 0.

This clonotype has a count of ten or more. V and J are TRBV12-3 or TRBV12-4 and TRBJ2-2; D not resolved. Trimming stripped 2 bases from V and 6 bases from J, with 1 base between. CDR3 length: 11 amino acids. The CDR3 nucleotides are TGTGCCAGCAGTTTATCCGGGGAGCTGTTTTTT. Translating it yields CASSLSGELFF.

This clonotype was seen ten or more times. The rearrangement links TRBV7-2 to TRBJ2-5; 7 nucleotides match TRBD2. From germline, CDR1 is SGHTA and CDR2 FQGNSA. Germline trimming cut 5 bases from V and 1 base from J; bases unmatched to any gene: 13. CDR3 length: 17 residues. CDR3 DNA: TGTGCCAGCAGCACTCCCTTGACTAGCCCATTCCAAGAGACCCAGTACTTC. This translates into CASSTPLTSPFQETQYF.

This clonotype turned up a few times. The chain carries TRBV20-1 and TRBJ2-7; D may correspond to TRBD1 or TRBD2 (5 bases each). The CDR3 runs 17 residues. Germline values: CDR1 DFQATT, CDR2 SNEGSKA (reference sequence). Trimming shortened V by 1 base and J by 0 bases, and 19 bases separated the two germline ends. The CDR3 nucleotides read TGCAGTGCTAGAGGGACTGGGGCCTTCGCTAGCTCCTACGAGCAGTACTTC. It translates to CSARGTGAFASSYEQYF.

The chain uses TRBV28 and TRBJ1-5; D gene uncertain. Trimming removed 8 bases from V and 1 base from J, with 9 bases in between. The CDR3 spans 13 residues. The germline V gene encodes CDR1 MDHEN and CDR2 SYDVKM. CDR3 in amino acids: CASDGISNQPQHF. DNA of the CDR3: TGTGCCAGCGATGGGATCAGCAATCAGCCCCAGCATTTT. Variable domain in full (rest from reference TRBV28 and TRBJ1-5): DVKVTQSSRYLVKRTGEKVFLECVQDMDHENMFWYRQDPGLGLRLIYFSYDVKMKEKGDIPEGYSVSREKKERFSLILESASTNQTSMYLCASDGISNQPQHFGDGTRLSIL.

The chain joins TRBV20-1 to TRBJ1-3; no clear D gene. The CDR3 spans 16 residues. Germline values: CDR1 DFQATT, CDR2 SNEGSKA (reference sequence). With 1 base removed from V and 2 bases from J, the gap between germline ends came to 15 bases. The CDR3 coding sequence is TGCAGTGCTAGAGTTAGCCAGGTTATCCCTGGAAACACCATATATTTT. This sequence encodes CSARVSQVIPGNTIYF.

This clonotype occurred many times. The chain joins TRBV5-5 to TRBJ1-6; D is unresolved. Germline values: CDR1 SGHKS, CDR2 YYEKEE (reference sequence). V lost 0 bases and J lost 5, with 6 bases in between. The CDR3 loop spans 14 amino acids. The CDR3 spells CASSLVVNNSPLHF. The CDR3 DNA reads TGTGCCAGCAGCTTGGTCGTGAATAATTCACCCCTCCACTTT. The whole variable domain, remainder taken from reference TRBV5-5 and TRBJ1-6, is DAGVTQSPTHLIKTRGQQVTLRCSPISGHKSVSWYQQVLGQGPQFIFQYYEKEERGRGNFPDRFSARQFPNYSSELNVNALLLGDSALYLCASSLVVNNSPLHFGNGTRLTVT.

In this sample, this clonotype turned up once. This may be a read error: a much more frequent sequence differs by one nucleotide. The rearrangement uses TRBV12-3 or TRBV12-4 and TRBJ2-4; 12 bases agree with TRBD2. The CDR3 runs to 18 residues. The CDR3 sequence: CTSSLHALAGGQVNIQYF. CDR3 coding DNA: TGTACCAGCAGCCTTCACGCACTAGCGGGAGGCCAAGTGAACATTCAGTACTTC.

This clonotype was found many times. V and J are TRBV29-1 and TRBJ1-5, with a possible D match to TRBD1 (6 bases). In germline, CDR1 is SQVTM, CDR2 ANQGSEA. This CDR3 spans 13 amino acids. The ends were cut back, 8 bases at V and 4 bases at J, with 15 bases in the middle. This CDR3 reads CSCSQGTNQPQHF. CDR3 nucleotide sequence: TGCAGCTGTTCTCAGGGGACAAATCAGCCCCAGCATTTT.

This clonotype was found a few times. Here the CDR3 DNA reads TGTGCCAGCAGCTTAGCCGCTAGCGGGGGGATCTACGAGCAGTACTTC. Its protein product is CASSLAASGGIYEQYF. The genes are TRBV7-8 and TRBJ2-7; 11 nucleotides agree with TRBD2. The CDR3 is 16 residues long. Germline V gene sequence: CDR1 SGHVS, CDR2 FQNEAQ. Trimming cost V 0 bases and J 3 bases; bases outside gene matches: 4.

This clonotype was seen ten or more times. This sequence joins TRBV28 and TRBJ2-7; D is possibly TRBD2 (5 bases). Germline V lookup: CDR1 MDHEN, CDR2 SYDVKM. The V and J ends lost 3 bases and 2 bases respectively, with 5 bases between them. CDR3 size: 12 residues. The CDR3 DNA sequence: TGTGCCAGCAGTTTCGGGACCTACGAGCAGTACTTC. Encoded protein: CASSFGTYEQYF.

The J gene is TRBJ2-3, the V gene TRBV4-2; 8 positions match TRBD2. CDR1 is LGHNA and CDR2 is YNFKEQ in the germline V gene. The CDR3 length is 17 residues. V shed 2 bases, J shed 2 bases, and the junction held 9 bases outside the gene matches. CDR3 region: CASSQMASGGVTDTQYF. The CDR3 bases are TGTGCCAGCAGCCAAATGGCCAGCGGGGGTGTCACAGATACGCAGTATTTT.

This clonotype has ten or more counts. CDR3 loop: CASSLRASGMINEQFF. CDR3 coding DNA: TGTGCCAGCAGCCTCAGGGCTAGCGGGATGATCAATGAGCAGTTCTTC. This sequence joins TRBV3-1 and TRBJ2-1; 9 bases match TRBD2. The CDR3 runs 16 residues. J gave up 6 bases and V 4 bases, and 10 bases lay outside the gene matches. Germline V CDR1 and CDR2: LGHDT, YNNKEL (reference sequence).

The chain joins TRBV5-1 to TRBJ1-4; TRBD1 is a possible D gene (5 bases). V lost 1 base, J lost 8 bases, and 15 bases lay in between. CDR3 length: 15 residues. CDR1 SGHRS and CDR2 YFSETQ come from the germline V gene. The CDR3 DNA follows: TGCGCCAGCAGCTTGAACCAGGGATATGAAGAAAAACTGTTTTTT. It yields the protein CASSLNQGYEEKLFF.

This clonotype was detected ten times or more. The chain's CDR3 is CASSERPYYGYTF. In nucleotides, the CDR3 is TGTGCCAGCAGTGAAAGGCCTTACTATGGCTACACCTTC. The chain recombines TRBV6-1 with TRBJ1-2; D remains unclear. CDR1 is MNHNS and CDR2 is SASEGT in the germline V gene. The CDR3 is 13 amino acids. Between the trimmed V and J ends, which lost 2 bases and 3 bases, there was a span of 7 bases.

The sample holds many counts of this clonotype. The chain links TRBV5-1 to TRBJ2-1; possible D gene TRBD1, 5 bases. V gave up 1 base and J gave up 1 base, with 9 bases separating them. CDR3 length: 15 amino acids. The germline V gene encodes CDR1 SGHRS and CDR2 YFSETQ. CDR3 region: CASSLFSGSYNEQFF. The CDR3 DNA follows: TGCGCCAGCAGCTTGTTTTCAGGGTCCTACAATGAGCAGTTCTTC.